Detailed here is one T cell receptor (beta chain). The sample is drawn from a study of technical replicates of blood from four donors. The V gene's germline CDR1 is GTSNPN and CDR2 SVGIG (reference sequence). With 0 bases removed from V and 0 bases from J, the gap between germline ends came to 14 bases. This CDR3 is 16 amino acids long. Here immunoSEQ multiplex PCR was the method, and the copy in TCRdb shows in-frame clones only, minus some. Counted here are roughly 72,000 clones, around 96% occurring once; the ten biggest clones make up roughly 0.3%. The chain couples TRBV30 to TRBJ1-2; tentative D call: TRBD1 (5 bases). The receptor's source is a human donor in good health. What was sequenced was T cells isolated from PBMCs. CDR3 sequence: CAWSVIGVYTNYGYTF. For the CDR3, the DNA is TGTGCCTGGAGTGTGATAGGGGTATATACTAACTATGGCTACACCTTC.